This T cell receptor beta chain was sequenced for a study of T cells in Graves' hyperthyroidism and ophthalmopathy. Whole-study results and caveats: Most clonotypes expanded in thyroid above 0.001 were likewise present in blood.

This clonotype was detected many times. Its antigen is unknown. The CDR3 length is 16 residues. The V segment lost 5 bases and the J segment 4 bases; nucleotides outside the gene matches: 12. The investigators amplified TCR beta CDR3 regions from RNA transcripts. The TCR CDR3 first-round RT-PCR relied on the HTBI primer set. TCRdb processed the multiplex PCR reads anew with MiXCR; each CDR3 protein has one entry. This sample has over 700,000 distinct CDR3 sequences; 18% occur once, and the top ten carry 16%. Material for sequencing was blood. The sequence was obtained from a woman in her forties or fifties with Graves' hyperthyroidism that later progressed to Graves' ophthalmopathy. The chain recombines TRBV12-3 or TRBV12-4 with TRBJ2-7, with TRBD1 matching over 9 bases. CDR3 region: CASSPGQGRGLYEQYF. The CDR3 DNA sequence: TGTGCCAGCAGTCCGGGACAGGGTAGAGGTCTTTACGAGCAGTACTTC.